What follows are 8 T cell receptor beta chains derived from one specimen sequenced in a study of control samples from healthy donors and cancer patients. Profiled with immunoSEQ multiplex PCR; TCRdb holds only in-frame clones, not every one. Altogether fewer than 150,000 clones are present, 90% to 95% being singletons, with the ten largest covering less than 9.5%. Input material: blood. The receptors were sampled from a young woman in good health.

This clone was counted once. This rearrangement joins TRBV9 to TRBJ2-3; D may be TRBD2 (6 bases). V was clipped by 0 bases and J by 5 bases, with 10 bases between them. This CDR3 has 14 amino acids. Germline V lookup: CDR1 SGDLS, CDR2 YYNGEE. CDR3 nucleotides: TGTGCCAGCAGCGTAGCGGGAGTTAGAGATACGCAGTATTTT. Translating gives CASSVAGVRDTQYF. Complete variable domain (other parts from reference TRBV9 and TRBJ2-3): DSGVTQTPKHLITATGQRVTLRCSPRSGDLSVYWYQQSLDQGLQFLIQYYNGEERAKGNILERFSAQQFPDLHSELNLSSLELGDSALYFCASSVAGVRDTQYFGPGTRLTVL.

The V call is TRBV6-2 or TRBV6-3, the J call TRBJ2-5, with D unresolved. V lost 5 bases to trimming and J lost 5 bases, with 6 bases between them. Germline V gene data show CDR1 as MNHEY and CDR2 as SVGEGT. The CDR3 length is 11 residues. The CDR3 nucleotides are TGTGCCAGCAGTCCAAAGGAGACCCAGTACTTC. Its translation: CASSPKETQYF.

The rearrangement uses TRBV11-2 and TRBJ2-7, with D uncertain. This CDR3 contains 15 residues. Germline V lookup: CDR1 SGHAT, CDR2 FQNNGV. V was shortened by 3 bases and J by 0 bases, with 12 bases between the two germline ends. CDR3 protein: CASSFRAYSSYEQYF. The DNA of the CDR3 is TGTGCCAGCAGCTTCAGAGCTTATTCCTCCTACGAGCAGTACTTC.

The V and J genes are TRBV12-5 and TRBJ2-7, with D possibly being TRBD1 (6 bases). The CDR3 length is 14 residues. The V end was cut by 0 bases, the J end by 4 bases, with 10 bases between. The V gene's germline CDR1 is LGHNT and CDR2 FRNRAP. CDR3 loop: CASGLVEGVYEQYF. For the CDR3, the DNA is TGTGCTAGTGGTTTGGTTGAGGGGGTTTACGAGCAGTACTTC.

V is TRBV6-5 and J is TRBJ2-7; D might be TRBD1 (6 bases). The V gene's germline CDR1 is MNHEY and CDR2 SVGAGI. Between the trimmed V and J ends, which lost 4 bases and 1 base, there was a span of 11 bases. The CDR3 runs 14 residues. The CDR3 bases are TGTGCCAGCAGTTTCAAGGGGGTATCCTACGAGCAGTACTTC. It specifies CASSFKGVSYEQYF.

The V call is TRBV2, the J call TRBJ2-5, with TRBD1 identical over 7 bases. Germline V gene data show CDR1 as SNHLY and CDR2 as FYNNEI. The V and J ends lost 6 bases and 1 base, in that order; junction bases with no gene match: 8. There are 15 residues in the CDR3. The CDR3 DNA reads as TGTGCCAGCAGCCGACAGGGACAGATCCAAGAGACCCAGTACTTC. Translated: CASSRQGQIQETQYF.

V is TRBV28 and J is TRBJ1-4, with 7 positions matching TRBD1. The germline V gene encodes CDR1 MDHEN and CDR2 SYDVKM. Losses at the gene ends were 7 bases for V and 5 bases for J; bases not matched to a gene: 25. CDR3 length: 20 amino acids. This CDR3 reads CASNPWWDSEVRRANEKLFF. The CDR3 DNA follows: TGTGCCAGCAACCCCTGGTGGGACAGCGAAGTTCGGAGGGCGAATGAAAAACTGTTTTTT.

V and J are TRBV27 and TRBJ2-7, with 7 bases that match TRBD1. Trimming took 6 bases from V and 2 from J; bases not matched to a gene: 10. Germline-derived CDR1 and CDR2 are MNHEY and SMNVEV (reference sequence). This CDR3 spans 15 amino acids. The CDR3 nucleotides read TGTGCCAGCAGGACGAACAGGGGAATGACCTACGAGCAGTACTTC. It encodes CASRTNRGMTYEQYF.